The 23 T cell receptor beta chains below were found in one sample sequenced in a study of CD8 T cells in ankylosing spondylitis. In TCRdb, the 5' RACE reads were re-called with MiXCR into one record per CDR3 protein. Of 250,000 to 350,000 distinct CDR3 sequences listed, roughly 20% are singletons. The sample comprised blood, either unsorted or a sorted T cell fraction (not recorded which). These receptors all come from a male donor with ankylosing spondylitis or in good health (not recorded which).

This clonotype was found a few times. The rearrangement joins TRBV5-1 to TRBJ2-1; TRBD2 agrees at 7 bases. V shed 0 bases, J shed 3 bases, and the junction held 6 bases outside the gene matches. From germline, CDR1 is SGHRS and CDR2 YFSETQ. The length of the CDR3 is 16 residues. The CDR3 region has the DNA TGCGCCAGCAGCTTGGTGGGCGGGGGAGTCTACAATGAGCAGTTCTTC. Protein sequence: CASSLVGGGVYNEQFF.

The rearrangement joins TRBV7-9 to TRBJ2-7, with TRBD1 matching over 8 bases. Germline trimming cut 1 base from V and 5 bases from J; bases unmatched to any gene: 4. The CDR3 has 14 amino acids. Germline CDR1 reads SEHNR; CDR2 reads FQNEAQ (reference sequence). In nucleotides, the CDR3 is TGTGCCAGCAGCTTAGGGACAGGGTTAGACGAGCAGTACGTC. Translating it yields CASSLGTGLDEQYV.

As regards this clonotype: A much larger clone is a single base away; this may be a read error. The chain combines TRBV20-1 with TRBJ2-1, with 9 bases aligning to TRBD2. The CDR3 length is 17 residues. The germline V gene has CDR1 DFQATT and CDR2 SNEGSKA (reference sequence). CDR3 DNA: TGCTGTGCTAGTTCCGGGGAACGACTAGCGGACTACAATGAGCAGTTCTTC. Its translation is CCASSGERLADYNEQFF.

In this sample, this clonotype turned up a few times. The chain carries TRBV20-1 and TRBJ2-1, with D possibly being TRBD1 (6 bases). CDR1 is DFQATT and CDR2 is SNEGSKA in the germline V gene (reference sequence). The CDR3 sequence is 12 residues long. CDR3 sequence: CSRQASYNEQFF. In DNA form, the CDR3 reads TGCAGCCGACAGGCGTCCTACAATGAGCAGTTCTTC.

Written as DNA, the CDR3 is TGTGCCAGCAGTGGGGATGATGGAGCGGGACCTCGGCTTTTTACCCAGTACTTC. Residues: CASSGDDGAGPRLFTQYF. The V and J genes are TRBV6-1 and TRBJ2-5; the match to TRBD2 covers 7 bases. Germline lookup yields CDR1 MNHNS and CDR2 SASEGT. There are 18 residues in the CDR3. J lost 8 bases, V lost 4 bases, and 22 bases had no gene match.

This clonotype was seen more than once but under ten times. The chain carries TRBV12-3 or TRBV12-4 and TRBJ2-1; the D gene is possibly TRBD2 (5 bases). V was clipped by 3 bases and J by 9 bases, with 9 bases between them. CDR3 length equals 12 residues. The CDR3 nucleotides read TGTGCCAGCAGTTTGTACAGCGGTGAGCAGTTCTTC. It specifies CASSLYSGEQFF.

The table lists this clonotype with many counts. This chain joins TRBV10-3 and TRBJ1-1, with D tentatively TRBD1 (6 bases). The germline V gene encodes CDR1 ENHRY and CDR2 SYGVKD. The CDR3 extends over 15 amino acids. V lost 6 bases and J lost 4, with 18 bases in between. The CDR3 is CAIRKNREGSTEAFF. Here the CDR3 DNA reads TGTGCCATCAGGAAAAACAGGGAGGGGAGCACTGAAGCTTTCTTT.

This chain connects TRBV28 to TRBJ1-2; D is unresolved. Germline loops: CDR1 MDHEN, CDR2 SYDVKM. With 8 bases removed from V and 0 bases from J, the gap between germline ends came to 16 bases. The CDR3 consists of 15 residues. The DNA for the CDR3 is TGTGCCAGCGTACCTCTGGAGGGCACTAACTATGGCTACACCTTC. Translation gives CASVPLEGTNYGYTF.

This clonotype occurred a few times. The chain uses TRBV12-3 or TRBV12-4 and TRBJ2-3; D possibly corresponds to TRBD1 (6 bases). The CDR3 totals 15 residues. V was trimmed by 6 bases and J by 0 bases, leaving 13 bases between them. CDR3 residues: CASRLRTVSTDTQYF. The CDR3 nucleotides read TGTGCCAGCAGGCTGAGGACAGTCAGCACAGATACGCAGTATTTT.

Only a few counts were recorded for this clonotype. The chain recombines TRBV6-1 with TRBJ1-3; no firm D call. Germline CDR1 reads MNHNS; CDR2 reads SASEGT. V was trimmed by 5 bases and J by 4 bases, leaving 18 bases between them. The CDR3 length is 16 residues. DNA for the CDR3: TGTGCCAGCAGTCGTTCGTCGGTAGGGTGGGGAAACACCATATATTTT. This encodes CASSRSSVGWGNTIYF.

This chain uses TRBV10-2 with TRBJ2-1, with D hard to call. V dropped 6 bases and J dropped 0 bases, with 12 bases sitting between them. Germline V gene sequence: CDR1 WSHSY, CDR2 SAAADI. The CDR3 spans 15 residues. The CDR3 loop reads CASSQLGPSYNEQFF. The DNA of the CDR3 is TGCGCCAGCAGCCAACTGGGCCCCTCCTACAATGAGCAGTTCTTC.

The sample holds a few counts of this clonotype. This CDR3 reads CSAEKTGRTEAFF. The DNA for the CDR3 is TGCAGTGCAGAGAAGACAGGCCGGACTGAAGCTTTCTTT. The chain uses TRBV20-1 and TRBJ1-1; D perhaps matches TRBD1 (6 bases). V lost 6 bases, J lost 5 bases, and 16 bases lay in between. The CDR3 spans 13 residues. CDR1 is DFQATT, CDR2 SNEGSKA, per germline (reference sequence).

This clonotype was observed a handful of times. V and J are TRBV12-3 or TRBV12-4 and TRBJ2-5; D may be TRBD1 (6 bases). The CDR3 extends over 15 amino acids. The V gene lost 2 bases and the J gene lost 5 bases, with 15 bases spanning the gap. CDR3 DNA sequence: TGTGCCAGCAGTTTAATGTCAGGGGATATGGAGACCCAGTACTTC. This codes for CASSLMSGDMETQYF.

This chain connects TRBV20-1 to TRBJ2-3; tentatively, D is TRBD2 (6 bases). CDR3 length equals 13 residues. The germline CDR1 and CDR2 sequences are DFQATT and SNEGSKA (reference sequence). With 6 bases removed from V and 2 bases from J, the gap between germline ends came to 12 bases. CDR3 DNA: TGCAGTGCCGGGACTGGCCCCACAGATACGCAGTATTTT. This sequence encodes CSAGTGPTDTQYF.

This clonotype has at least ten counts. The chain links TRBV15 to TRBJ2-3; 9 bases are a match to TRBD1. This CDR3 spans 14 amino acids. With 4 bases clipped from V and 3 bases from J, the junction kept 2 bases outside the gene matches. Germline V gene lookup returns CDR1 LNHNV and CDR2 YYDKDF (reference sequence). The chain's CDR3 is CATSKGQGTDTQYF. CDR3 DNA sequence: TGTGCCACCAGCAAGGGACAGGGAACAGATACGCAGTATTTT.

The chain employs TRBV24-1 and TRBJ2-1; perhaps TRBD1 as D (6 bases). This CDR3 spans 17 amino acids. The V and J ends lost 3 bases and 0 bases respectively, with 14 bases between them. Germline V gene lookup returns CDR1 KGHDR and CDR2 SFDVKD. For the CDR3, the DNA is TGTGCCACCAGTGATCCGGGACATCCGAGCTCCTACAATGAGCAGTTCTTC. Its translation is CATSDPGHPSSYNEQFF.

This clonotype was seen many times. This rearrangement joins TRBV3-1 to TRBJ1-1; TRBD1 aligns across 8 bases. V lost 4 bases, J lost 4 bases, and 5 bases stayed unmatched. Germline V lookup: CDR1 LGHDT, CDR2 YNNKEL (reference sequence). CDR3 length equals 14 residues. The CDR3 sequence is CASSPGQGSTEAFF. The CDR3 nucleotides are TGTGCCAGCAGCCCAGGACAGGGAAGCACTGAAGCTTTCTTT.

This chain uses TRBV13 with TRBJ2-3, with 13 bases identical to TRBD2. Germline CDR1 and CDR2: PRHDT and FYEKMQ (reference sequence). J was trimmed by 4 bases and V by 4 bases; bases with no gene match: 5. The CDR3 spans 16 residues. The DNA for the CDR3 is TGTGCCAGCAGCTCCTGGACTAGCGGGAGTCCAGATACGCAGTATTTT. Protein sequence: CASSSWTSGSPDTQYF.

This clonotype was picked up a small number of times. The rearrangement uses TRBV20-1 and TRBJ1-5, with 10 bases that match TRBD1. CDR1 is DFQATT and CDR2 is SNEGSKA in the germline V gene (reference sequence). CDR3 length equals 16 residues. V trimming: 5 bases; J trimming: 9 bases; junction bases outside the gene matches: 16. The CDR3 nucleotides are TGCAGTGCTCTAGTCACCCGGGACAGGGGACTGGCGCCCCAGCATTTT. Translating it yields CSALVTRDRGLAPQHF.

The gene calls are TRBV5-1 and TRBJ2-5; D not certain. CDR1 is SGHRS, CDR2 YFSETQ, per germline. The CDR3 totals 12 residues. Trimming removed 3 bases at V and 5 bases at J, with 8 bases between. The CDR3 loop is CASSWGRETQYF. CDR3 bases: TGCGCCAGCAGCTGGGGTCGGGAGACCCAGTACTTC.

This chain connects TRBV28 to TRBJ1-5; TRBD1 matches 7 bases. Germline trimming cut 8 bases from V and 1 base from J; bases unmatched to any gene: 5. The CDR3 runs 14 residues. CDR1 is MDHEN, CDR2 SYDVKM, per germline. The CDR3 nucleotides are TGTGCCAGCCTACAGGACAGGAGCAATCAGCCCCAGCATTTT. Amino acid sequence: CASLQDRSNQPQHF.

This clonotype was seen only a few times. The chain uses TRBV20-1 and TRBJ1-2; D is uncertain. This CDR3 has 13 amino acids. Germline values: CDR1 DFQATT, CDR2 SNEGSKA (reference sequence). V was clipped by 0 bases and J by 3 bases, with 8 bases between them. CDR3 region: CSARDPGYYGYTF. The CDR3 DNA reads TGCAGTGCTAGAGATCCGGGGTACTATGGCTACACCTTC.

V usage is TRBV11-2 and J usage is TRBJ2-2; the D gene could be TRBD1 or TRBD2 (5 bases each). The CDR3 runs 15 residues. Trimming cost V 6 bases and J 5 bases, with 16 bases left between them. CDR1 and CDR2 (germline): SGHAT, FQNNGV. The CDR3 here is CASSFGTPSTGELFF. In DNA form, the CDR3 reads TGTGCCAGCAGTTTCGGGACGCCGTCGACCGGGGAGCTGTTTTTT. The full variable domain, its missing parts supplied by reference TRBV11-2 and TRBJ2-2, is EAGVAQSPRYKIIEKRQSVAFWCNPISGHATLYWYQQILGQGPKLLIQFQNNGVVDDSQLPKDRFSAERLKGVDSTLKIQPAKLEDSAVYLCASSFGTPSTGELFFGEGSRLTVL.